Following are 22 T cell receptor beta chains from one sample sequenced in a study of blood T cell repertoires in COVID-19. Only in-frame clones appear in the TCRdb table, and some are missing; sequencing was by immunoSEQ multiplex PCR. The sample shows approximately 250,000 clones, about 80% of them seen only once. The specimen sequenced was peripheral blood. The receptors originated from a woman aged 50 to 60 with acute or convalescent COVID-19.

CDR3: CASSQEETSGGNNEQFF. The CDR3 nucleotides are TGCGCCAGCAGCCAAGAAGAGACTAGCGGGGGCAACAATGAGCAGTTCTTC. This rearrangement joins TRBV4-1 to TRBJ2-1; 12 nucleotides align to TRBD2. Per germline, CDR1 MGHRA and CDR2 YSYEKL. The V and J ends lost 0 bases and 5 bases, in that order; junction bases with no gene match: 5. The CDR3 has 17 residues.

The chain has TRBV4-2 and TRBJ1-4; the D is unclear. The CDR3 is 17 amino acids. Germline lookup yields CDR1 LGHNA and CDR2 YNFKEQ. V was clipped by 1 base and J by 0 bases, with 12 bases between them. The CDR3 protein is CASSQAAFSATNEKLFF. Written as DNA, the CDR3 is TGTGCCAGCAGCCAAGCTGCATTTAGTGCAACTAATGAAAAACTGTTTTTT.

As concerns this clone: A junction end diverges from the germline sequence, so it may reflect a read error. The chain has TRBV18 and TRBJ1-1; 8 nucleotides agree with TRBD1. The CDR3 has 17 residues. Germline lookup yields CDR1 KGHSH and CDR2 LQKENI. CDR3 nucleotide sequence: TGTGCCAGCTCACCGGCCAGGCCAGGGGGCACGAACGCTGAAGCTTTCTTT. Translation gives CASSPARPGGTNAEAFF.

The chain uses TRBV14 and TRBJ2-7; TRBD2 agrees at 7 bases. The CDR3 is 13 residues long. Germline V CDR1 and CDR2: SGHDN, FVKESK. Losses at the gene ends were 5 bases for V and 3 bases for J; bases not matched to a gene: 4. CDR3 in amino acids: CASSGAGIYEQYF. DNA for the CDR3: TGTGCCAGCAGCGGAGCGGGAATCTACGAGCAGTACTTC.

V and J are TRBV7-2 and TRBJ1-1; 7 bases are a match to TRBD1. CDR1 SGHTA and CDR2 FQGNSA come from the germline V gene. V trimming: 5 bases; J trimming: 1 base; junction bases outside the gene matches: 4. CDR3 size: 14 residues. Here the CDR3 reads CASSKRQGNTEAFF. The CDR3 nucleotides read TGTGCCAGCAGCAAACGACAGGGGAACACTGAAGCTTTCTTT.

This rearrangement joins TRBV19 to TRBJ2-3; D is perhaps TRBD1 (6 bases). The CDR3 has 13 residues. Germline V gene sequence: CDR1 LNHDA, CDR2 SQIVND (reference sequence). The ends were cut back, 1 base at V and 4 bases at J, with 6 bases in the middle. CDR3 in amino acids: CASSIAGADTQYF. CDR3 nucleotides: TGTGCCAGTAGTATAGCAGGGGCAGATACGCAGTATTTT. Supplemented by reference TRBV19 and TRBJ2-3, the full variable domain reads DGGITQSPKYLFRKEGQNVTLSCEQNLNHDAMYWYRQDPGQGLRLIYYSQIVNDFQKGDIAEGYSVSREKKESFPLTVTSAQKNPTAFYLCASSIAGADTQYFGPGTRLTVL.

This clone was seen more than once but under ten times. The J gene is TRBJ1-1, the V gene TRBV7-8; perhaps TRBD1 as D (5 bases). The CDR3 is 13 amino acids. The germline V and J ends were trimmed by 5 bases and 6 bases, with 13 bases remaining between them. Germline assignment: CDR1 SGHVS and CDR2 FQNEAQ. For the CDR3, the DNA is TGTGCCAGCAGCCCCTTCGCGGGGGCTGAAGCTTTCTTT. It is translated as CASSPFAGAEAFF.

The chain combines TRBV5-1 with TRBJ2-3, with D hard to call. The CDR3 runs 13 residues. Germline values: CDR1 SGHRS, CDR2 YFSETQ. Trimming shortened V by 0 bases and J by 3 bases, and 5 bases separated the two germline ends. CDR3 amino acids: CASSLGQTDTQYF. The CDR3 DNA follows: TGCGCCAGCAGCTTGGGCCAGACAGATACGCAGTATTTT.

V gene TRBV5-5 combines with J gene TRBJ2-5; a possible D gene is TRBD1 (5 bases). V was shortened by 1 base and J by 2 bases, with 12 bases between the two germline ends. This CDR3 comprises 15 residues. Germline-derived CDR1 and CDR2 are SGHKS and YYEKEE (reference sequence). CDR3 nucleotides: TGTGCCAGCAGCTTGATTGACAGAAGACAAGAGACCCAGTACTTC. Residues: CASSLIDRRQETQYF. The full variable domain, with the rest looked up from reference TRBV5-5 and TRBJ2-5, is DAGVTQSPTHLIKTRGQQVTLRCSPISGHKSVSWYQQVLGQGPQFIFQYYEKEERGRGNFPDRFSARQFPNYSSELNVNALLLGDSALYLCASSLIDRRQETQYFGPGTRLLVL.

Here the CDR3 DNA reads TGTGCCAGCAGTCTAACAGGGGTAGACACTGAAGCTTTCTTT. Encoded protein: CASSLTGVDTEAFF. This chain connects TRBV28 to TRBJ1-1; 7 bases fit TRBD1. Germline V CDR1 and CDR2: MDHEN, SYDVKM. J was trimmed by 3 bases and V by 5 bases; bases with no gene match: 6. This CDR3 is 14 amino acids long.

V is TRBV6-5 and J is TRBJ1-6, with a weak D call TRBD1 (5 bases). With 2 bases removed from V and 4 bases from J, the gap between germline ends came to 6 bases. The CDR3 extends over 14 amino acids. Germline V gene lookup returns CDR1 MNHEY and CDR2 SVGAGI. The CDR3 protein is CASSYGGYNSPLHF. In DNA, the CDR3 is TGTGCCAGCAGTTACGGGGGGTATAATTCACCCCTCCACTTT.

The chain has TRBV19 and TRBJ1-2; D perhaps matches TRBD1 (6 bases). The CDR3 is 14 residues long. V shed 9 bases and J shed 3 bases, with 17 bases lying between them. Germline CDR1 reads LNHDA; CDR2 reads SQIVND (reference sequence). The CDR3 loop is CASRTQGRDYGYTF. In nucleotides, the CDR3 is TGTGCCAGCCGAACACAGGGTCGGGACTATGGCTACACCTTC.

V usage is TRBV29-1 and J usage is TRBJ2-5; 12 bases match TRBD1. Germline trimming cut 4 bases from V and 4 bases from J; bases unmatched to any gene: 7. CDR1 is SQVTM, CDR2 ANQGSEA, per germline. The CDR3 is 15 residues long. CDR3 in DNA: TGCAGCGTTGGAGGGGGGACAGGGGGCGGAGAGACCCAGTACTTC. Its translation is CSVGGGTGGGETQYF.

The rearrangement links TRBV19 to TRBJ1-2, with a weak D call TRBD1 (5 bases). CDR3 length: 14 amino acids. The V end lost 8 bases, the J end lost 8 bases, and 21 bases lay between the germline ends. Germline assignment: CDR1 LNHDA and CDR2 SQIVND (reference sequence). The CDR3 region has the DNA TGTGCCAGTGGGGCAGGCGAAACCTATCAGGGCTACACCTTC. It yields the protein CASGAGETYQGYTF.

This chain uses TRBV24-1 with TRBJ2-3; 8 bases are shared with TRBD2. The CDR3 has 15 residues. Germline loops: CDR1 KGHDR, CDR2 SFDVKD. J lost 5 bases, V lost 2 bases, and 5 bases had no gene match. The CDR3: CATSDSAGGLDTQYF. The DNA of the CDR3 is TGTGCCACCAGTGATTCGGCGGGGGGTCTAGATACGCAGTATTTT.

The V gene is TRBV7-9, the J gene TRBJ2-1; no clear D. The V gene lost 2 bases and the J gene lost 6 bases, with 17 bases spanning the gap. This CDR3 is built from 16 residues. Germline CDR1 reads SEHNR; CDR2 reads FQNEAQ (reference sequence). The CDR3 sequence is CASSLSTNVVTNEQFF. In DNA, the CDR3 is TGTGCCAGCAGCTTATCTACTAACGTGGTAACCAATGAGCAGTTCTTC.

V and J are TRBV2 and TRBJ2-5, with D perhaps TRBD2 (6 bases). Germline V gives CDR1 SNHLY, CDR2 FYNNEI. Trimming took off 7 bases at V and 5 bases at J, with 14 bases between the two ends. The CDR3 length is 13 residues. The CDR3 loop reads CASTFGEAETQYF. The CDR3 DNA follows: TGTGCCAGCACCTTTGGGGAGGCGGAGACCCAGTACTTC.

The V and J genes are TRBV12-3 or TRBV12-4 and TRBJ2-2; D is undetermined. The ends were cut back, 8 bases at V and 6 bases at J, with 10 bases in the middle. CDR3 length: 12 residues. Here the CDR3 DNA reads TGTGCCAGCGCAGACATGGCCGGGGAGCTGTTTTTT. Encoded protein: CASADMAGELFF.

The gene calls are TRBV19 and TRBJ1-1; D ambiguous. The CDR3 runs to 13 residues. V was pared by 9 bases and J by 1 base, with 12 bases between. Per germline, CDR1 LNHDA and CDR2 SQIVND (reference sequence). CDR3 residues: CASSPLGNTEAFF. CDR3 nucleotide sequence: TGTGCCAGCTCGCCGCTCGGGAACACTGAAGCTTTCTTT.

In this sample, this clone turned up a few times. CDR3 DNA: TGTGCCAGCAGCTTAGATCGAGAGTATGGCTACACCTTC. It specifies CASSLDREYGYTF. V usage is TRBV11-2 and J usage is TRBJ1-2; D remains ambiguous. The V end lost 0 bases, the J end lost 5 bases, and 7 bases lay between the germline ends. The length of the CDR3 is 13 residues. The germline gives CDR1 SGHAT, CDR2 FQNNGV.

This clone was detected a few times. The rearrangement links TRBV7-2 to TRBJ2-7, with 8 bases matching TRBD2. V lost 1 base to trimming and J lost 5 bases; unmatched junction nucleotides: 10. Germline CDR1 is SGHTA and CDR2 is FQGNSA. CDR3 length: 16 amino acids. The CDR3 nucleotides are TGTGCCAGCAGCTTAGAATCCAGCGGGGGCAGAAACGAGCAGTACTTC. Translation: CASSLESSGGRNEQYF.

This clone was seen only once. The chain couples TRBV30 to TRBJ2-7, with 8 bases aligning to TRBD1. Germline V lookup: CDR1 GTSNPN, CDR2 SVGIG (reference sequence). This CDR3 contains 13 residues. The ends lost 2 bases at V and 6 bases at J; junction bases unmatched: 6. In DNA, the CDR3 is TGTGCCTGGAGTCGACAGGGGAAGGGCGAGCAGTACTTC. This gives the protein CAWSRQGKGEQYF.